The clone carrying this T cell receptor (beta chain) was seen many times. The antigen remains unidentified. These data originate in a study of T cells after posttransplantation cyclophosphamide. From germline, CDR1 is MDHEN and CDR2 SYDVKM. The CDR3 extends over 17 amino acids. Trimming at V came to 7 bases and at J to 6 bases, leaving 13 bases not matched to a gene. Profiling relied on immunoSEQ multiplex PCR, and the TCRdb table lists in-frame clones only, not all of them. Sampling found approximately 35,000 clones, none seen once. Study findings and constraints: TRB overlap between skin or GI tissue T cells and blood was limited.

The TCR originated in a girl aged 10 to 17 in good health, CMV-negative, and a related stem cell transplant donor. The sequenced sample consisted of PBMCs. V is TRBV28 and J is TRBJ1-5; 12 nucleotides align to TRBD1. DNA for the CDR3: TGTGCCAGCATCTTTCGGCCTGGGACAGGGGGCTTTCAGCCCCAGCATTTT. Translating gives CASIFRPGTGGFQPQHF.